This TCR beta chain is from a study of cytomegalovirus exposure and HLA in healthy donors. Using immunoSEQ multiplex PCR, the repertoire was profiled, and TCRdb retains in-frame clones only, with some absent. Of 150,000 or so clones in the sample, about 86% were seen once. Trimming removed 7 bases from V and 11 bases from J; junction bases left unmatched: 13. The CDR3 contains 15 residues. Germline V gene lookup returns CDR1 LNHDA and CDR2 SQIVND (reference sequence). The chain carries TRBV19 and TRBJ1-4; 10 bases match TRBD1. Specimen: PBMCs. This clonotype was sampled from a human donor in good health. CDR3 coding DNA: TGTGCCAGTACTCCCTCCGGGACAGGGGCGGGGAAACTGTTTTTT. Translating gives CASTPSGTGAGKLFF.